A selection of T cell receptor beta chains follows, all from one sample in a study of chemoradiotherapy in HPV16-positive cancers. Data came from immunoSEQ multiplex PCR; TCRdb stores just in-frame clones and leaves some out. Of about 870 clones detected, roughly 86% appear once; the ten largest clones hold around 4%. Sequenced material: tumor tissue, taken from a patient who underwent chemoradiotherapy. These receptors all stem from a human donor with HPV-associated anogenital cancer. Both conserved end residues are part of each CDR3. D genes are given only for firm matches. Size is omitted from some rows. Given values are once, few, many or a class for expanded clones.

j_gene	v_gene	d_gene	abundance	CDR3nt	CDR3aa
TRBJ2-7	TRBV2	TRBD1	once	TGTGCCAGCAGTGGGGGGACAGGGGGCTTGTACGAGCAGTACTTC	CASSGGTGGLYEQYF
TRBJ1-5	TRBV12-5	NA	NA	TGTGCTAGTGGTTTGGAGGTGAGGTCCGACAGTAGCAATCAGCCCCAGCATTTT	CASGLEVRSDSSNQPQHF
TRBJ2-3	TRBV5-1	TRBD2	NA	TGCGCCAGCAGAGCGGGAGGGCCCGGTGGCACAGATACGCAGTATTTT	CASRAGGPGGTDTQYF
TRBJ1-1	TRBV30	TRBD1	NA	TGTGCCTGGAGTGTCCAGGGGGCCGGGACTGAAGCTTTCTTT	CAWSVQGAGTEAFF
TRBJ1-2	TRBV5-6	NA	NA	TGTGCCAGCAGCTCCACAGGGCTCGTTGTAGGCTACACCTTC	CASSSTGLVVGYTF
TRBJ2-2	TRBV5-1	TRBD2	NA	TGCGCCAGCAGCTTATGGGGGGGAAACACCGGGGAGCTGTTTTTT	CASSLWGGNTGELFF
TRBJ1-3	TRBV27	TRBD1	NA	TGTGCCAGCAGTGCCGGGACAGGGGGCGAAAACACCATATATTTT	CASSAGTGGENTIYF
TRBJ2-2	TRBV7-2	TRBD1	NA	TGTGCCAGCAGCGCAGGACAGGTGACCCCGGAGCTGTTTTTT	CASSAGQVTPELFF
TRBJ1-5	TRBV21-1	NA	NA	TGTGCCAGCAGCAAAGTCCAGGGGGCTAATCAGCCCCAGCATTTT	CASSKVQGANQPQHF
TRBJ2-3	TRBV5-1	NA	NA	TGCGCCAGCAGCCCCGCGGGTTCAGGAGGGTCCGCAGATACGCAGTATTTT	CASSPAGSGGSADTQYF
TRBJ2-3	TRBV2	TRBD2	once	TGTGCCAGCAGTGTGCCTAGCGGCCTCACAGATACGCAGTATTTT	CASSVPSGLTDTQYF
TRBJ1-5	TRBV19	NA	NA	TGTGCCAGTAGTATAGATCGGAGGGTTCTGCATTTT	CASSIDRRVLHF
TRBJ1-1	TRBV2	NA	few	TGTGCCAGCAGTGACCCTCCCCTCACTGAAGCTTTCTTT	CASSDPPLTEAFF
TRBJ2-3	TRBV11-2	NA	once	TGTGCCAGCAGCTTAGATTTGCAGCGCCGGGATACGCAGTATTTT	CASSLDLQRRDTQYF
TRBJ2-3	TRBV5-5	NA	NA	TGTGCCAGCAGCTTGGAAGATACGCAGTATTTT	CASSLEDTQYF
TRBJ2-1	TRBV28	NA	NA	TGTGCCAGCAGTTTGGGGGACCCCGAGCAGTTCTTC	CASSLGDPEQFF
TRBJ2-7	TRBV6-5	TRBD1	NA	TGTGCCAGCAGTCGATACTGGACAGGGGGCGAGCAGTACTTC	CASSRYWTGGEQYF